This T cell receptor (beta chain) originates from a study of T cells after yellow fever vaccination. One entry per CDR3 protein results from TCRdb running MiXCR on the 5' RACE reads. The repertoire holds under 600,000 distinct CDR3 sequences, about 13% seen once, with about an eighth in the top ten. Germline V gene sequence: CDR1 SGHTA, CDR2 FQGNSA. V lost 6 bases, J lost 4 bases, and 8 bases stayed unmatched. The CDR3 has 15 amino acids. The sample was PBMCs, taken on the day of the yellow fever booster vaccination. This receptor was obtained from a man aged 25 to 45 who received the YFV17D yellow fever vaccine. The chain has TRBV7-2 and TRBJ2-7; TRBD2 aligns across 11 bases. The CDR3 DNA reads as TGTGCCAGCAGTTTCCTAGCGGGAGGTTCTTACGAGCAGTACTTC. It specifies CASSFLAGGSYEQYF.